Listed below are T cell receptor beta chains from one sample, sequenced in a study of blood T cell repertoires in COVID-19. Method: immunoSEQ multiplex PCR; TCRdb's copy keeps in-frame clones and lacks some. Among tens of thousands of clones, around 80% were seen once, and the ten largest hold more than 8%. Sequences were obtained from peripheral blood. These receptors came from a woman older than 75 with acute or convalescent COVID-19. CDR3s leave out the opening cysteine and the closing phenylalanine or tryptophan.

j_call v_call cdr3_aa
TRBJ2-7 TRBV28 ASSLAENLSYEQY
TRBJ2-2 TRBV18 ASSPLLQGNTGELF
TRBJ2-2 TRBV12-3/TRBV12-4 ASSPTPTGELF
TRBJ1-6 TRBV27 ASGGTVYDSPLH
TRBJ2-5 TRBV5-5 ASSSTGNWETQY
TRBJ1-6 TRBV4-1 ASSQEHDRLSPLH
TRBJ1-6 TRBV2 ASTGAGGSPLH
TRBJ1-2 TRBV4-1 ASSQGPGQGTYGYT
TRBJ1-2 TRBV5-1 ASSLARGHIDGYT
TRBJ2-1 TRBV7-9 ASSRTGVNEQF
TRBJ1-1 TRBV19 ASSPQGARYGEAF
TRBJ1-4 TRBV15 ATSRGGQSNEKLF
TRBJ2-1 TRBV24-1 ATSASSGLAASVYNEQF
TRBJ2-1 TRBV30 AWSVQSEQF
TRBJ1-3 TRBV12-3/TRBV12-4 ASTRDRRNTIY
TRBJ2-7 TRBV20-1 SAGDTYEQY
TRBJ1-2 TRBV28 ASRNGLVYGYT
TRBJ2-5 TRBV7-9 ASSSTAGTGQETQY
TRBJ1-6 TRBV7-6 ASILRRTLQGPNSPLH
TRBJ1-2 TRBV20-1 SARGVSGYT
TRBJ2-5 TRBV9 ASSVGLTVQETQY
TRBJ1-1 TRBV5-1 ASSTGYTEAF
TRBJ2-3 TRBV9 ASSDAAGASTDTQY
TRBJ1-1 TRBV27 ASRAYSINTEAF
TRBJ2-1 TRBV18 ASSETGTGYNEQF
TRBJ2-3 TRBV5-5 ASSLAPLGDTQY
TRBJ1-2 TRBV3-1/TRBV3-2 ASSRSGTGTIGYT
TRBJ2-2 TRBV29-1 SVEDGLAETTGELF
TRBJ1-2 TRBV24-1 ATSEPGQIYGYT
TRBJ2-1 TRBV6-6 ASSYVSGRGNNEQF
TRBJ2-2 TRBV12-5 ASGPRLAGGTQPNTGELF
TRBJ2-7 TRBV11-2 ASSPRQGAYEQY
TRBJ1-1 TRBV3-1/TRBV3-2 ASSQFRWPDKAF
TRBJ2-1 TRBV5-8 ASSLARLAGGLYNEQF
TRBJ1-4 TRBV2 ASTPDRGGTNEKLF
TRBJ2-3 TRBV2 ASRGLAAQATQY
TRBJ2-3 TRBV7-3 ASSLMPGGSGDSDTQY
TRBJ1-1 TRBV3-1/TRBV3-2 ASSHGRGAF
TRBJ2-2 TRBV6-1 ASSPEVLAGELF
TRBJ1-2 TRBV25-1 ASTSATYGYT
TRBJ2-2 TRBV5-1 ASSWGGTGELF
TRBJ2-3 TRBV28 ASSHVDRGRDTQY
TRBJ2-3 TRBV4-1 ASSQDRGTDTQY
TRBJ1-6 TRBV2 ASTQGNSPLH
TRBJ2-1 TRBV24-1 ATSDSAGNLDEQF
TRBJ1-1 TRBV5-4 ASSSGQTRSTEAF
TRBJ1-4 TRBV28 ASSSPRGIDEKLF
TRBJ2-1 TRBV18 ASSPMDRSYNEQF
TRBJ1-1 TRBV27 ASSRRDRGGEAF
TRBJ1-2 TRBV9 ASSVVPEAFYGYT
TRBJ2-6 TRBV15 ATSDRSLGSGANVLT
TRBJ1-1 TRBV27 ASSLSRVNTEAF
TRBJ1-5 TRBV6-5 ASFFGGNQPQH
TRBJ2-5 TRBV11-2 ASSLAGVSQETQY